This TCR beta chain was observed in a study of T cell responses to AZD1222 COVID-19 vaccine. Study-wide results and caveats: Sampling that yielded the repertoires occurred only after the peak T cell response.

Sequencing was performed with immunoSEQ multiplex PCR; in TCRdb, only in-frame clones are kept and a portion is missing. The data hold around 130,000 clones, with 80% to 95% observed a single time. Concerning this clone: The antigen is unknown.

This clonotype was obtained from an adult in good health. Sequences were derived from peripheral blood, sampled on day 0 of AZD1222 vaccination.

CDR3 residues: CASSPPGGQGTEAFF. CDR3 nucleotides: TGTGCCAGCTCACCACCGGGCGGGCAGGGCACTGAAGCTTTCTTT. The J gene is TRBJ1-1, the V gene TRBV18, with D tentatively TRBD1 (5 bases). The CDR3 spans 15 residues. Trimming shortened V by 0 bases and J by 4 bases, and 12 bases separated the two germline ends. Germline V gene data show CDR1 as KGHSH and CDR2 as LQKENI. Filled out from reference TRBV18 and TRBJ1-1, the complete variable domain reads NAGVMQNPRHLVRRRGQEARLRCSPMKGHSHVYWYRQLPEEGLKFMVYLQKENIIDESGMPKERFSAEFPKEGPSILRIQQVVRGDSAAYFCASSPPGGQGTEAFFGQGTRLTVV.